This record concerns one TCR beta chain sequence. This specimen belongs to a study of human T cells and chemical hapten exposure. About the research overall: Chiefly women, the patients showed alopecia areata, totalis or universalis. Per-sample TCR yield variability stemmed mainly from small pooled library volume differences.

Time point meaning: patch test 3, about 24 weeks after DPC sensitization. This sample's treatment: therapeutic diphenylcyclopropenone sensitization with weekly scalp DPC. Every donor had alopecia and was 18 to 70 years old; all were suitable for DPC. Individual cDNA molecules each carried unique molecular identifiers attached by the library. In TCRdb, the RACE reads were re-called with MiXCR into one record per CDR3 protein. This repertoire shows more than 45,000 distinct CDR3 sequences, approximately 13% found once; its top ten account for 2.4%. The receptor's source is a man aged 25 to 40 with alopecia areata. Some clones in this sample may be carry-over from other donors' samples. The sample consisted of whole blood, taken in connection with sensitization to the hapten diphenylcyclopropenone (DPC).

Here the CDR3 DNA reads TGTGCCAGCAGCTACTCTAGCAGCGTAGGGTTCTTC. It specifies CASSYSSSVGFF. V gene TRBV11-2 combines with J gene TRBJ2-1; D is possibly TRBD2 (5 bases). V was pared by 4 bases and J by 15 bases, with 16 bases between. The CDR3 length is 12 residues. Germline CDR1 and CDR2: SGHAT and FQNNGV.